This T cell receptor beta chain was sequenced in a study of T cells in Graves' hyperthyroidism and ophthalmopathy. Study-level findings and limits: In blood, most of the thyroid clonotypes expanded above 0.001 were also present.

The ends were cut back, 5 bases at V and 3 bases at J, with 20 bases in the middle. The CDR3 sequence is 16 residues long. CDR1 and CDR2 from the germline V gene are PRHDT and FYEKMQ (reference sequence). Researchers amplified the TCR beta CDR3 regions from RNA transcripts. HTBI primers were employed in a first-round RT-PCR of the TCR CDR3. TCRdb recomputed calls from the multiplex PCR reads with MiXCR, one row per CDR3 protein. The data show a few hundred thousand distinct CDR3 sequences, 15% to 20% seen once. This clonotype has a count of ten or more. The antigen is undetermined. The genes are TRBV13 and TRBJ2-7; D may be TRBD2 (6 bases). Specimen: blood. The sequence was obtained from a man between 18 and 29 years old with Graves' ophthalmopathy. CDR3 in amino acids: CASSQRGGGTIYEQYF. In nucleotides, the CDR3 is TGTGCCAGCAGCCAAAGGGGAGGAGGGACGATCTACGAGCAGTACTTC.